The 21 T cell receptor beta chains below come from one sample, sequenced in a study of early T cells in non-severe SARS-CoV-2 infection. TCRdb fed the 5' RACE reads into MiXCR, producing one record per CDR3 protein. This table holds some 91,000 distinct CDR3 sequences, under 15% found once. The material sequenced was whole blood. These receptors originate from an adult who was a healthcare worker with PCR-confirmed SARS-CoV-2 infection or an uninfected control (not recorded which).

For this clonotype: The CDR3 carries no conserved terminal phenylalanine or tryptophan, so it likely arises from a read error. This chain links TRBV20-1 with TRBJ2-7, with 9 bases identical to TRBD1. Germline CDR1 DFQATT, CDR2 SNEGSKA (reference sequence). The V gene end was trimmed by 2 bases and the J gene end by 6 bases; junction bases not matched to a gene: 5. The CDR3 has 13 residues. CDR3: CSARRIQGAEQYL. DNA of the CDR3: TGCAGTGCTAGAAGAATACAGGGGGCCGAGCAGTACCTC.

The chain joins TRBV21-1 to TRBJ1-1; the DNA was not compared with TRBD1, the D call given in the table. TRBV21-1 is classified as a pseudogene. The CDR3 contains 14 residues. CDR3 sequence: CASTGTGESTEAFF. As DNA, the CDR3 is TGTGCCAGCACAGGGACAGGGGAGAGCACTGAAGCTTTCTTT.

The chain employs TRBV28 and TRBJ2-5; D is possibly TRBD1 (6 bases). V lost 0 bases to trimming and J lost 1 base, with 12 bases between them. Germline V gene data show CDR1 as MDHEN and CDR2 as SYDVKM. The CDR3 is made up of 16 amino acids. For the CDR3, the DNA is TGTGCCAGCAGTTTATGGGGGACACGGGTCCAAGAGACCCAGTACTTC. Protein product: CASSLWGTRVQETQYF.

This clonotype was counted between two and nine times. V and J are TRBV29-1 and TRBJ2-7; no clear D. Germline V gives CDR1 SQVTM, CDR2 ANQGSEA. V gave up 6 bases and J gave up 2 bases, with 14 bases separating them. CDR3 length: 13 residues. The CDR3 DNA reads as TGCAGCGTCGGAATCCCGGGTACCTACGAGCAGTACTTC. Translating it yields CSVGIPGTYEQYF.

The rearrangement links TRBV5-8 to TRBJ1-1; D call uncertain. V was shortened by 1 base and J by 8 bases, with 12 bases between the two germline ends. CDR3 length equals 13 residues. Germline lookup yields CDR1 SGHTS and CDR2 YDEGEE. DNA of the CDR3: TGTGCCAGCAGCTTGTTGGTTATCAACGAAGCTTTCTTT. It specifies CASSLLVINEAFF.

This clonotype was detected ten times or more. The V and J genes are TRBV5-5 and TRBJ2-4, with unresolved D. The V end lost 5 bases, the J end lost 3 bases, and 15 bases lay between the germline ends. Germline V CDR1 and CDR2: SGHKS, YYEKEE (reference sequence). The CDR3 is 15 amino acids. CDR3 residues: CASSYSWVSKNIQYF. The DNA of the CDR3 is TGTGCCAGCAGTTACTCGTGGGTTAGCAAAAACATTCAGTACTTC.

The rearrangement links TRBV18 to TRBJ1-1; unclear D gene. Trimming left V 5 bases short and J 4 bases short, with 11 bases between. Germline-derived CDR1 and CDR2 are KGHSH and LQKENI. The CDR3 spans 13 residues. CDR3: CASSTDGRTEAFF. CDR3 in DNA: TGTGCCAGCTCAACCGACGGACGCACTGAAGCTTTCTTT. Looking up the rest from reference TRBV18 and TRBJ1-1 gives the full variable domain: NAGVMQNPRHLVRRRGQEARLRCSPMKGHSHVYWYRQLPEEGLKFMVYLQKENIIDESGMPKERFSAEFPKEGPSILRIQQVVRGDSAAYFCASSTDGRTEAFFGQGTRLTVV.

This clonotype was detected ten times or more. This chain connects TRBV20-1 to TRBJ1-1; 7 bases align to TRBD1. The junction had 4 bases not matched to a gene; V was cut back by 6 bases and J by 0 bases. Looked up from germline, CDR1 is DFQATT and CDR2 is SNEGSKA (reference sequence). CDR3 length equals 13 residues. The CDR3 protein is CSAKTGMNTEAFF. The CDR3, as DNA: TGCAGTGCCAAGACAGGGATGAACACTGAAGCTTTCTTT.

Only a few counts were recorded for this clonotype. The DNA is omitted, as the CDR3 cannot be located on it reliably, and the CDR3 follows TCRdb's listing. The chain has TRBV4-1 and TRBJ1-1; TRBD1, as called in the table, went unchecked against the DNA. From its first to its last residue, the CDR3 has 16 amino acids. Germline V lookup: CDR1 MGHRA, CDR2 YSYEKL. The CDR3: CASSQDFRARATEAFF.

CDR3 bases: TGCGCCAGCAGCCAAGATTTCGGGACGCGAAGCTATAATTCACCCCTCCACTTT. Residues: CASSQDFGTRSYNSPLHF. This chain links TRBV4-3 with TRBJ1-6; D perhaps matches TRBD1 (5 bases). V was cut by 0 bases and J by 3 bases, with 15 bases left in between. The CDR3 is 18 amino acids. CDR1 is LGHNA, CDR2 YSLEER, per germline.

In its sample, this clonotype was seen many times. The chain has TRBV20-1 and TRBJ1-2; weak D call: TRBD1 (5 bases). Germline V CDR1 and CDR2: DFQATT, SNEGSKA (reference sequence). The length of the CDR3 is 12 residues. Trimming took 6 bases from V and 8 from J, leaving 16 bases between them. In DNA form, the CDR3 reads TGCAGTGCCGAACCCTACAGGTTGGGCTACACCTTC. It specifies CSAEPYRLGYTF.

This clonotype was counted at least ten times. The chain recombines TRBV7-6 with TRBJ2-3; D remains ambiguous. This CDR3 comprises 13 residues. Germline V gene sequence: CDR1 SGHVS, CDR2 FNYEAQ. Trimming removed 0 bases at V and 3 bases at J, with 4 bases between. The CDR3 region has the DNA TGTGCCAGCAGCTTAGCCAGGACAGATACGCAGTATTTT. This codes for CASSLARTDTQYF.

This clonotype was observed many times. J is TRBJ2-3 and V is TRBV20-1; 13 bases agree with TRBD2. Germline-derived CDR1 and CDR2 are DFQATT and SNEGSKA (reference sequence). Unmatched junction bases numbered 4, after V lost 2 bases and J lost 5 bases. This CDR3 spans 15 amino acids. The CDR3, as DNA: TGCAGTGCTAGATCGAGGACTAGCGGGGGAGATACGCAGTATTTT. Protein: CSARSRTSGGDTQYF.

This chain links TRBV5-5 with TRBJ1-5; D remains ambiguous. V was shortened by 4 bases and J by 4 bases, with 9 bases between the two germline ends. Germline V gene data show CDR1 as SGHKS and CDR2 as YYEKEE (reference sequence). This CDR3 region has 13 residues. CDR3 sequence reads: CASSAQANQPQHF. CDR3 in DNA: TGTGCCAGCAGCGCCCAAGCGAATCAGCCCCAGCATTTT.

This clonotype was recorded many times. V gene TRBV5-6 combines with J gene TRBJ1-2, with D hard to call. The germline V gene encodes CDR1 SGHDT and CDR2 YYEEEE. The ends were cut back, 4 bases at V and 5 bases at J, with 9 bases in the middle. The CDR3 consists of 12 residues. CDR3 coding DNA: TGTGCCAGCAGCACGAGAGAGTATGGCTACACCTTC. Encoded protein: CASSTREYGYTF.

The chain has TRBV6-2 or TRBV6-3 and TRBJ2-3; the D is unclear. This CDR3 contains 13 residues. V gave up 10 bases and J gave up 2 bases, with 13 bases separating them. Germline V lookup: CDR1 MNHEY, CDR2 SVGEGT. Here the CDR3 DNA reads TGTGCCACCACGCAACTCACCACAGATACGCAGTATTTT. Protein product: CATTQLTTDTQYF.

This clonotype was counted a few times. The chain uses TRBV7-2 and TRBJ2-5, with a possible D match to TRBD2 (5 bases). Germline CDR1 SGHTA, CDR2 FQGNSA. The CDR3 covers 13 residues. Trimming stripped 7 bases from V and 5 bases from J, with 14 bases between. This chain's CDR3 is CASTRGKRETQYF. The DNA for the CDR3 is TGTGCCAGCACCCGGGGTAAACGGGAGACCCAGTACTTC.

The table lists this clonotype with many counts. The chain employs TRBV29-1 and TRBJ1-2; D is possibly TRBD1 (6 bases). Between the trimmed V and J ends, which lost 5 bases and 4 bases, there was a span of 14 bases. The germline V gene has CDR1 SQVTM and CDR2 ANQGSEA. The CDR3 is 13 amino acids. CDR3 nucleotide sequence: TGCAGCGTTTTTAAGACAGGACTCTATGGCTACACCTTC. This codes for CSVFKTGLYGYTF. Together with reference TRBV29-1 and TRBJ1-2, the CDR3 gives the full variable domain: SAVISQKPSRDICQRGTSLTIQCQVDSQVTMMFWYRQQPGQSLTLIATANQGSEATYESGFVIDKFPISRPNLTFSTLTVSNMSPEDSSIYLCSVFKTGLYGYTFGSGTRLTVV.

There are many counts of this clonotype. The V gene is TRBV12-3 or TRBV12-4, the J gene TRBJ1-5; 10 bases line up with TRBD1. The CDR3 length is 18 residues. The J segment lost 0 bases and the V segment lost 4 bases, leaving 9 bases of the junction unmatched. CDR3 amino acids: CASSYRDRGPNSNQPQHF. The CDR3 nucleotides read TGTGCCAGCAGTTACCGGGACAGGGGCCCGAATAGCAATCAGCCCCAGCATTTT.

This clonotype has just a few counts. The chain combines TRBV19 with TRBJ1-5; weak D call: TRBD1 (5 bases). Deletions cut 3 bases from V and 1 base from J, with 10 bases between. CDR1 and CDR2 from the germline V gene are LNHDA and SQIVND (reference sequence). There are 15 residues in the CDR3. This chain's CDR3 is CASSIRDASNQPQHF. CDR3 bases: TGTGCCAGTAGTATCCGGGACGCAAGCAATCAGCCCCAGCATTTT.

As DNA, the CDR3 is TGCAGTGCCCGTCCAGGAATCTCCCCTGGAAACACCATATATTTT. Translating gives CSARPGISPGNTIYF. The chain uses TRBV20-1 and TRBJ1-3; D remains unclear. This CDR3 has 15 residues. Trimming took off 6 bases at V and 2 bases at J, with 17 bases between the two ends. Germline V gives CDR1 DFQATT, CDR2 SNEGSKA (reference sequence).